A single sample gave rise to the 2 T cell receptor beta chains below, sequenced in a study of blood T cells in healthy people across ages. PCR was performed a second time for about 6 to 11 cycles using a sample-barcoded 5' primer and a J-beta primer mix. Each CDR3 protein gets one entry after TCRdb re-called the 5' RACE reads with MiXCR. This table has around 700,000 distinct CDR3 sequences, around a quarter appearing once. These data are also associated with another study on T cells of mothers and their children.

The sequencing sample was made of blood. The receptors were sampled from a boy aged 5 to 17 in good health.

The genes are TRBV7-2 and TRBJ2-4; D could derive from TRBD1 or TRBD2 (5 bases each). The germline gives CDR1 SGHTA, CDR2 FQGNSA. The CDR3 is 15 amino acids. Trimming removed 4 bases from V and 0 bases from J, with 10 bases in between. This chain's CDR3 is CASSYEGQAKNIQYF. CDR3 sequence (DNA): TGTGCCAGCAGCTACGAGGGGCAAGCCAAAAACATTCAGTACTTC. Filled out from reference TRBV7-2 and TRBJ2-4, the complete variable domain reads GAGVSQSPSNKVTEKGKDVELRCDPISGHTALYWYRQSLGQGLEFLIYFQGNSAPDKSGLPSDRFSAERTGGSVSTLTIQRTQQEDSAVYLCASSYEGQAKNIQYFGAGTRLSVL.

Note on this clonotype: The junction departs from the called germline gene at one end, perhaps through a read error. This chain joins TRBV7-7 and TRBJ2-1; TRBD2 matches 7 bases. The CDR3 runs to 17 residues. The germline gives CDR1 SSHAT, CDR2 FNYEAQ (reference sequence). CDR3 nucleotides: TGTGCTAGCAGCTTAGCGACGGGACTAAGCTCCTACAATGAGCAGTTCTTC. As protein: CASSLATGLSSYNEQFF. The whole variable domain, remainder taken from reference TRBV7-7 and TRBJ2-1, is GAGVSQSPRYKVTKRGQDVTLRCDPISSHATLYWYQQALGQGPEFLTYFNYEAQPDKSGLPSDRFSAERPEGSISTLTIQRTEQRDSAMYRCASSLATGLSSYNEQFFGPGTRLTVL.